These 10 T cell receptor beta chains originate from one sample sequenced in a study of blood T cell repertoires in COVID-19. The method was immunoSEQ multiplex PCR; TCRdb's version includes in-frame clones alone and lacks a portion of them. Of just under 250,000 clones detected, roughly 86% appear once; the ten largest clones hold around 2.9%. The sequenced sample was peripheral blood. These receptors were collected from a woman aged 30 to 39 who had recovered from COVID-19.

The V and J genes are TRBV6-2 or TRBV6-3 and TRBJ2-7; 10 bases line up with TRBD2. Unmatched junction bases numbered 7, after V lost 2 bases and J lost 0 bases. CDR3 length: 17 amino acids. Germline values: CDR1 MNHEY, CDR2 SVGEGT. CDR3 sequence (DNA): TGTGCCAGCAGTTACGCTAGCGGGGGAGGAAGCTCCTACGAGCAGTACTTC. Encoded protein: CASSYASGGGSSYEQYF.

This clone has only a few counts. The chain has TRBV2 and TRBJ1-2; D unclear. The CDR3 runs to 12 residues. Germline values: CDR1 SNHLY, CDR2 FYNNEI. Trimming removed 8 bases from V and 4 bases from J, with 11 bases in between. CDR3 region: CASGGSSYGYTF. As DNA, the CDR3 is TGTGCCAGCGGCGGCTCCTCCTATGGCTACACCTTC.

The V and J genes are TRBV2 and TRBJ2-3; 9 positions agree with TRBD1. This CDR3 comprises 13 residues. With 10 bases clipped from V and 5 bases from J, the junction kept 7 bases outside the gene matches. Germline V gene sequence: CDR1 SNHLY, CDR2 FYNNEI. The DNA for the CDR3 is TGTGCCAACTCGGACAGGGGAGAAGATACGCAGTATTTT. Its protein is CANSDRGEDTQYF.

V is TRBV5-1 and J is TRBJ1-4; a possible D gene is TRBD1 (6 bases). Trimming left V 2 bases short and J 5 bases short, with 16 bases between. CDR1 SGHRS and CDR2 YFSETQ come from the germline V gene. The CDR3 totals 16 residues. CDR3 sequence reads: CASSFSVGGGNEKLFF. The CDR3 region has the DNA TGCGCCAGCAGCTTCTCTGTAGGGGGAGGGAATGAAAAACTGTTTTTT. Based on the CDR3 plus reference TRBV5-1 and TRBJ1-4, the full variable domain is KAGVTQTPRYLIKTRGQQVTLSCSPISGHRSVSWYQQTPGQGLQFLFEYFSETQRNKGNFPGRFSGRQFSNSRSEMNVSTLELGDSALYLCASSFSVGGGNEKLFFGSGTQLSVL.

The chain has TRBV2 and TRBJ2-5, with 15 positions matching TRBD2. The CDR3 length is 17 residues. In germline, CDR1 is SNHLY, CDR2 FYNNEI. Trimming cost V 5 bases and J 4 bases; bases outside gene matches: 8. In nucleotides, the CDR3 is TGTGCCAGCAGTAGGACTAGCGGGGGGGCCCTCGGAGAGACCCAGTACTTC. It yields the protein CASSRTSGGALGETQYF.

V gene TRBV3-1 (or the pseudogene TRBV3-2) combines with J gene TRBJ2-3, with 11 bases identical to TRBD2. V shed 1 base and J 5 bases; nucleotides not matched to a gene: 8. CDR1 and CDR2 from the germline V gene are LGHDT and YNNKEL (reference sequence). The CDR3 totals 17 residues. CDR3 region: CASSQVSTSGGVDTQYF. In DNA, the CDR3 is TGTGCCAGCAGCCAAGTTTCCACTAGCGGGGGAGTAGATACGCAGTATTTT.

The chain links TRBV2 to TRBJ2-3; 8 nucleotides line up with TRBD2. There are 13 residues in the CDR3. J was trimmed by 5 bases and V by 9 bases; bases with no gene match: 7. The germline V gene has CDR1 SNHLY and CDR2 FYNNEI. The CDR3, as DNA: TGTGCCAGGACGGGGGGGACTCGAGATACGCAGTATTTT. It encodes CARTGGTRDTQYF.

This clone was recorded once. V gene TRBV3-1 (or the pseudogene TRBV3-2) combines with J gene TRBJ1-2, with D maybe TRBD1 (5 bases). CDR1 is LGHDT, CDR2 YNNKEL, per germline (reference sequence). Trimming removed 1 base at V and 7 bases at J, with 7 bases between. The CDR3 contains 12 residues. The CDR3 loop reads CASSQGGGGYTF. The DNA for the CDR3 is TGTGCCAGCAGCCAAGGGGGGGGTGGCTACACCTTC.

The chain employs TRBV7-8 and TRBJ2-7, with D tentatively TRBD1 (5 bases). There are 15 residues in the CDR3. Trimming cost V 7 bases and J 3 bases, with 19 bases left between them. Germline assignment: CDR1 SGHVS and CDR2 FQNEAQ. The CDR3 sequence is CASTESPGWVYEQYF. Here the CDR3 DNA reads TGTGCCAGCACCGAATCACCAGGGTGGGTCTACGAGCAGTACTTC. Full variable domain (outside the CDR3, taken from reference TRBV7-8 and TRBJ2-7): GAGVSQSPRYKVAKRGQDVALRCDPISGHVSLFWYQQALGQGPEFLTYFQNEAQLDKSGLPSDRFFAERPEGSVSTLKIQRTQQEDSAVYLCASTESPGWVYEQYFGPGTRLTVT.

The chain uses TRBV27 and TRBJ2-5; D may be TRBD1 (6 bases). The CDR3 is 13 amino acids. Trimming left V 9 bases short and J 3 bases short, with 14 bases between. Germline CDR1 MNHEY, CDR2 SMNVEV (reference sequence). This CDR3 reads CASGQNNKETQYF. CDR3 bases: TGTGCCAGTGGACAGAACAATAAAGAGACCCAGTACTTC.